Listed here are 18 T cell receptor beta chains from one sample, sequenced in a study of blood T cell repertoires in COVID-19. Produced via immunoSEQ multiplex PCR; TCRdb's table is partial and in-frame only. Here the sample spans a few hundred thousand clones, about 85% being singletons. The source material was PBMCs or T cells enriched from blood (not recorded which). These receptors were taken from a woman aged 45 to 65 who had been exposed to COVID-19.

CDR3 nucleotides: TGTGCCAGCAGCTACAGCGGGTCTACCACTGAAGCTTTCTTT. It yields the protein CASSYSGSTTEAFF. V is TRBV7-3 and J is TRBJ1-1; D is unclear. Trimming shortened V by 4 bases and J by 4 bases, and 13 bases separated the two germline ends. The CDR3 loop spans 14 amino acids. Germline CDR1 is SGHTA and CDR2 is FQGTGA. Full variable domain (remainder filled in from reference TRBV7-3 and TRBJ1-1): GAGVSQTPSNKVTEKGKYVELRCDPISGHTALYWYRQSLGQGPEFLIYFQGTGAADDSGLPNDRFFAVRPEGSVSTLKIQRTERGDSAVYLCASSYSGSTTEAFFGQGTRLTVV.

This rearrangement joins TRBV7-9 to TRBJ1-2; 8 positions match TRBD1. V trimming: 1 base; J trimming: 6 bases; junction bases outside the gene matches: 4. Germline assignment: CDR1 SEHNR and CDR2 FQNEAQ (reference sequence). There are 14 residues in the CDR3. The CDR3 spells CASSLGWTGNGYTF. The CDR3 nucleotides read TGTGCCAGCAGCTTAGGCTGGACAGGGAATGGCTACACCTTC.

This clone showed up just a few times. The chain's CDR3 is CASSAIAGGHSYEQYF. The CDR3 bases are TGTGCCAGCAGTGCCATAGCGGGGGGGCACTCCTACGAGCAGTACTTC. This rearrangement joins TRBV6-1 to TRBJ2-7; 11 bases are shared with TRBD2. The ends lost 4 bases at V and 0 bases at J; junction bases unmatched: 5. Germline assignment: CDR1 MNHNS and CDR2 SASEGT. The CDR3 is made up of 16 amino acids.

In this sample, this clone turned up a few times. This chain uses TRBV5-1 with TRBJ2-3; TRBD2 matches 9 bases. The germline V gene has CDR1 SGHRS and CDR2 YFSETQ. The CDR3 is 17 residues long. V lost 0 bases and J lost 2; bases outside the gene matches: 7. This CDR3 reads CASSLALRGGTTDTQYF. As DNA, the CDR3 is TGCGCCAGCAGCTTGGCCCTGCGGGGGGGTACCACAGATACGCAGTATTTT.

The rearrangement links TRBV20-1 to TRBJ2-7; 7 bases are shared with TRBD1. Germline V gene lookup returns CDR1 DFQATT and CDR2 SNEGSKA (reference sequence). This CDR3 comprises 16 residues. V shed 3 bases, J shed 1 base, and the junction held 12 bases outside the gene matches. The CDR3 sequence: CSASGEQGPKSYEQYF. In DNA, the CDR3 is TGCAGTGCTAGTGGCGAACAGGGGCCCAAGTCCTACGAGCAGTACTTC.

Ten or more counts support this clone. V and J are TRBV5-6 and TRBJ1-2, with TRBD1 matching 9 bases. Unmatched junction bases numbered 6, after V lost 1 base and J lost 8 bases. The CDR3 contains 14 residues. CDR1 SGHDT and CDR2 YYEEEE come from the germline V gene. CDR3 residues: CASSLRDRVIGYTF. The CDR3 bases are TGTGCCAGCAGCTTGAGGGACAGGGTTATAGGCTACACCTTC. Drawing the rest from reference TRBV5-6 and TRBJ1-2, the complete variable domain is DAGVTQSPTHLIKTRGQQVTLRCSPKSGHDTVSWYQQALGQGPQFIFQYYEEEERQRGNFPDRFSGHQFPNYSSELNVNALLLGDSALYLCASSLRDRVIGYTFGSGTRLTVV.

The rearrangement joins TRBV5-1 to TRBJ2-2; 9 nucleotides align to TRBD2. The germline V gene encodes CDR1 SGHRS and CDR2 YFSETQ. V lost 10 bases, J lost 3 bases, and 10 bases stayed unmatched. The CDR3 has 15 residues. CDR3 sequence (DNA): TGCGCCTCCGGAGGCGGGGGGGCCCACACCGGGGAGCTGTTTTTT. Protein sequence: CASGGGGAHTGELFF.

CDR3 in amino acids: CASSIGGGDNSPLHF. The CDR3 DNA is TGTGCCAGCAGCATAGGGGGAGGGGATAATTCACCCCTCCACTTT. The rearrangement joins TRBV9 to TRBJ1-6, with D perhaps TRBD1 (6 bases). The CDR3 contains 15 residues. Trimming removed 4 bases at V and 5 bases at J, with 13 bases between. Germline CDR1 SGDLS, CDR2 YYNGEE.

The V call is TRBV2, the J call TRBJ2-3; tentative D call: TRBD2 (7 bases). Germline-derived CDR1 and CDR2 are SNHLY and FYNNEI. Deletions cut 8 bases from V and 1 base from J, with 13 bases between. The CDR3 is 14 amino acids. Here the CDR3 reads CASLGGRGTDTQYF. DNA for the CDR3: TGTGCCAGCCTCGGGGGGCGCGGCACAGATACGCAGTATTTT.

The V gene is TRBV15, the J gene TRBJ1-1; D is possibly TRBD1 (5 bases). Germline V CDR1 and CDR2: LNHNV, YYDKDF (reference sequence). The germline V and J ends were trimmed by 2 bases and 6 bases, with 10 bases remaining between them. This CDR3 has 13 amino acids. The CDR3 nucleotides read TGTGCCACCAGCAGAAACCGGGGGGCTGAAGCTTTCTTT. Encoded protein: CATSRNRGAEAFF. The whole variable domain, remainder taken from reference TRBV15 and TRBJ1-1, is DAMVIQNPRYQVTQFGKPVTLSCSQTLNHNVMYWYQQKSSQAPKLLFHYYDKDFNNEADTPDNFQSRRPNTSFCFLDIRSPGLGDTAMYLCATSRNRGAEAFFGQGTRLTVV.

The genes are TRBV5-1 and TRBJ2-1; TRBD2 might be the D (5 bases). Germline V gene lookup returns CDR1 SGHRS and CDR2 YFSETQ. The V end lost 0 bases, the J end lost 7 bases, and 17 bases lay between the germline ends. The CDR3 runs 16 residues. The DNA for the CDR3 is TGCGCCAGCAGCTTGGATTCACAAGGCGGGCTTAATGAGCAGTTCTTC. Its translation is CASSLDSQGGLNEQFF.

The V gene is TRBV5-1, the J gene TRBJ2-1; 9 bases agree with TRBD2. V trimming: 0 bases; J trimming: 2 bases; junction bases outside the gene matches: 9. CDR3 length: 18 amino acids. Germline V gives CDR1 SGHRS, CDR2 YFSETQ. CDR3 in DNA: TGCGCCAGCAGCTTGGCTCCGTCTAGCGGGACCCCCTACAATGAGCAGTTCTTC. This sequence encodes CASSLAPSSGTPYNEQFF.

V is TRBV28 and J is TRBJ1-1, with 8 bases lining up with TRBD1. Trimming took 10 bases from V and 4 from J; bases not matched to a gene: 8. The CDR3 is 13 amino acids. Germline assignment: CDR1 MDHEN and CDR2 SYDVKM. CDR3 protein: CAIRGPLGTEAFF. The CDR3 region has the DNA TGTGCCATCAGGGGGCCCTTGGGCACTGAAGCTTTCTTT.

The chain couples TRBV5-1 to TRBJ1-2; D ambiguous. The germline V gene encodes CDR1 SGHRS and CDR2 YFSETQ. V lost 5 bases to trimming and J lost 6 bases, with 23 bases between them. The CDR3 length is 16 residues. CDR3: CASRRSPREEEHGYTF. In DNA form, the CDR3 reads TGCGCCAGCAGACGTAGTCCACGGGAAGAGGAGCATGGCTACACCTTC.

About this clone: This sample includes further DNA sequences coding for the same CDR3. The chain joins TRBV28 to TRBJ1-1; D call uncertain. From germline, CDR1 is MDHEN and CDR2 SYDVKM. V shed 2 bases and J shed 1 base, with 5 bases lying between them. This CDR3 contains 13 residues. CDR3 protein: CASSLGQNTEAFF. CDR3 bases: TGTGCCAGCAGTTTAGGGCAGAACACTGAAGCTTTCTTT.

The V call is TRBV24-1, the J call TRBJ2-1, with TRBD2 as a possible D gene (6 bases). CDR1 is KGHDR and CDR2 is SFDVKD in the germline V gene. The CDR3 length is 14 residues. V lost 8 bases and J lost 6, with 16 bases in between. CDR3 residues: CATKAGGATNEQFF. The CDR3 DNA reads as TGTGCCACCAAAGCGGGTGGGGCCACCAATGAGCAGTTCTTC.

The CDR3 region is CASTLQGKGGNTIYF. CDR3 bases: TGTGCCAGTACCCTTCAGGGGAAGGGTGGAAACACCATATATTTT. The chain has TRBV19 and TRBJ1-3, with a possible D match to TRBD1 (6 bases). The V end was cut by 7 bases, the J end by 3 bases, with 16 bases between. The germline V gene encodes CDR1 LNHDA and CDR2 SQIVND (reference sequence). The CDR3 covers 15 residues.

The chain carries TRBV7-2 and TRBJ2-1; 8 nucleotides match TRBD1. The V gene's germline CDR1 is SGHTA and CDR2 FQGNSA. This CDR3 is 17 amino acids long. The V segment lost 0 bases and the J segment 5 bases; nucleotides outside the gene matches: 9. CDR3 in DNA: TGTGCCAGCAGCTTAGCTGGTCCGGGACAGGCAAACAATGAGCAGTTCTTC. Translating gives CASSLAGPGQANNEQFF.